These 27 T cell receptor beta chains were all obtained from the same sample, sequenced in a study of vaccination and CD4 T cells after COVID-19. Treatment indicated: approximately nine-day PBMC culture with coronavirus spike peptide pools or control peptides (ViraFEST assay). Oncomine TCR Beta short-read sequencing was applied to DNA from cultured CD4+ T cells. MiXCR, run by TCRdb on the PCR reads, gives a single entry per CDR3 protein. The sample consists of 10,000 to 15,000 distinct CDR3 sequences, just under 75% of them appearing once. These receptors have no known antigen. The sequencing sample was made of CD4+ T cells from blood, cultured in vitro. The receptor set was obtained from a human donor who had recovered from COVID-19.

V and J are TRBV10-1 and TRBJ2-2; 7 bases fit TRBD1. The CDR3 spans 18 residues. CDR1 is WNHNN and CDR2 is SYGVQD in the germline V gene (reference sequence). Germline trimming cut 2 bases from V and 4 bases from J; bases unmatched to any gene: 13. CDR3 protein: CASSEPPGQARGTGELFF. Here the CDR3 DNA reads TGCGCCAGCAGTGAGCCGCCCGGACAGGCCAGGGGCACCGGGGAGCTGTTTTTT.

The V and J genes are TRBV6-2 or TRBV6-3 and TRBJ2-7; no clear D. Between the trimmed V and J ends, which lost 3 bases and 2 bases, there was a span of 5 bases. The germline V gene has CDR1 MNHEY and CDR2 SVGEGT. This CDR3 is built from 12 residues. CDR3 DNA: TGTGCCAGCAGTTATACGCCCTACGAGCAGTACTTC. This sequence encodes CASSYTPYEQYF.

The rearrangement joins TRBV7-8 to TRBJ2-7; weak D call: TRBD1 (5 bases). Trimming took off 5 bases at V and 0 bases at J, with 14 bases between the two ends. The CDR3 runs to 15 residues. Germline CDR1 is SGHVS and CDR2 is FQNEAQ. The CDR3 bases are TGTGCCAGCAGCCGGCTTAGGCAGGGCTCCTACGAGCAGTACTTC. Its translation is CASSRLRQGSYEQYF.

The chain is built from TRBV30 and TRBJ1-3; no reliable D call. Germline CDR1 and CDR2: GTSNPN and SVGIG (reference sequence). Trimming took 0 bases from V and 8 from J, leaving 14 bases between them. This CDR3 has 14 amino acids. CDR3 protein: CAWSVRTGRDTIYF. The CDR3 DNA sequence: TGTGCCTGGAGTGTACGAACGGGTCGGGACACCATATATTTT.

This clonotype has a single count. The V and J genes are TRBV5-1 and TRBJ2-5, with D unresolved. The V end was cut by 4 bases, the J end by 2 bases, with 18 bases between. CDR3 size: 16 residues. Per germline, CDR1 SGHRS and CDR2 YFSETQ. The CDR3 DNA sequence: TGCGCCAGCAGCCTTACCCCCAGCGTCGTACAAGAGACCCAGTACTTC. This translates into CASSLTPSVVQETQYF.

This clonotype was counted a single time. This chain links TRBV30 with TRBJ1-2, with 7 positions matching TRBD1. Germline CDR1 reads GTSNPN; CDR2 reads SVGIG (reference sequence). The CDR3 sequence is 15 residues long. J lost 4 bases, V lost 4 bases, and 12 bases had no gene match. CDR3 in amino acids: CAWTWQRQGSYGYTF. DNA for the CDR3: TGTGCCTGGACGTGGCAACGACAGGGTAGCTATGGCTACACCTTC.

This clonotype came up a few times. This chain uses TRBV27 with TRBJ1-6; 10 positions agree with TRBD1. V lost 4 bases, J lost 9 bases, and 9 bases stayed unmatched. The CDR3 is 16 amino acids. Per the germline V gene, CDR1 is MNHEY and CDR2 is SMNVEV (reference sequence). CDR3 region: CASSSTGTGESSPLHF. In nucleotides, the CDR3 is TGTGCCAGCAGTTCGACCGGGACAGGGGAATCTTCACCCCTCCACTTT.

This sequence joins TRBV20-1 and TRBJ2-6; D unresolved. CDR1 is DFQATT and CDR2 is SNEGSKA in the germline V gene (reference sequence). The CDR3 consists of 17 residues. Trimming took off 0 bases at V and 0 bases at J, with 12 bases between the two ends. This CDR3 reads CSARDPGTSSGANVLTF. CDR3 nucleotides: TGCAGTGCTAGAGATCCGGGCACCTCCTCTGGGGCCAACGTCCTGACTTTC.

This clonotype was detected a few times. J is TRBJ1-2 and V is TRBV27, with D perhaps TRBD1 (5 bases). Germline V gene data show CDR1 as MNHEY and CDR2 as SMNVEV (reference sequence). This CDR3 is 14 amino acids long. Trimming shortened V by 10 bases and J by 4 bases, and 19 bases separated the two germline ends. The CDR3 DNA reads TGTGCCACCGGAGGACGTGGGGGGGTCTATGGCTACACCTTC. Translated: CATGGRGGVYGYTF.

This clonotype was seen a few times. One junction end disagrees with the germline gene, perhaps due to a read error. The V gene is TRBV7-2, the J gene TRBJ1-1; the D gene is possibly TRBD1 (5 bases). Germline CDR1 is SGHTA and CDR2 is FQGNSA. CDR3 length equals 14 residues. CDR3 amino acids: CASSFQGGNTEAFF. CDR3 in DNA: TGTGCCAGTAGCTTTCAGGGCGGGAACACTGAAGCTTTCTTT.

The chain combines TRBV7-6 with TRBJ1-2; no clear D gene. The CDR3 has 13 residues. Germline lookup yields CDR1 SGHVS and CDR2 FNYEAQ. V was trimmed by 0 bases and J by 4 bases, leaving 6 bases between them. CDR3 in amino acids: CASSLAGPYGYTF. CDR3 nucleotide sequence: TGTGCCAGCAGCTTAGCAGGGCCCTATGGCTACACCTTC.

In this sample, this clonotype turned up a few times. The chain links TRBV6-1 to TRBJ1-6, with D possibly being TRBD1 (6 bases). There are 16 residues in the CDR3. The germline V and J ends were trimmed by 8 bases and 5 bases, with 19 bases remaining between them. Per germline, CDR1 MNHNS and CDR2 SASEGT. The CDR3 protein is CASSIRGQWDNSPLHF. The CDR3 bases are TGTGCCAGCTCGATACGGGGGCAGTGGGATAATTCACCCCTCCACTTT.

This clonotype was detected a few times. The J gene is TRBJ2-2, the V gene TRBV29-1, with 7 bases lining up with TRBD2. This CDR3 is built from 14 residues. The germline CDR1 and CDR2 sequences are SQVTM and ANQGSEA. With V trimmed by 3 bases and J by 4 bases, 5 bases remained unmatched. The CDR3, as DNA: TGCAGCGTTGACCGGGGGGATATCACCGGGGAGCTGTTTTTT. Its translation is CSVDRGDITGELFF.

The chain uses TRBV7-2 and TRBJ2-7; 10 bases agree with TRBD1. Looked up from germline, CDR1 is SGHTA and CDR2 is FQGNSA. Trimming took 1 base from V and 0 from J; bases not matched to a gene: 3. This CDR3 region has 16 residues. CDR3 in amino acids: CASSLEGQGLSYEQYF. The CDR3 DNA reads as TGTGCCAGCAGCTTAGAGGGACAGGGGCTCTCCTACGAGCAGTACTTC.

This rearrangement joins TRBV7-2 to TRBJ1-2, with D tentatively TRBD1 (5 bases). The CDR3 extends over 14 amino acids. Trimming pared 2 bases from V and 7 bases from J, leaving 14 bases between. Looked up from germline, CDR1 is SGHTA and CDR2 is FQGNSA. CDR3 coding DNA: TGTGCCAGCAGCTTACGGGCCGACGGGGGTGGCTACACCTTC. This sequence encodes CASSLRADGGGYTF.

This sequence joins TRBV6-1 and TRBJ1-1, with unresolved D. Germline CDR1 reads MNHNS; CDR2 reads SASEGT. Trimming cost V 5 bases and J 4 bases, with 11 bases left between them. The CDR3 is 13 residues long. CDR3 in amino acids: CASSPRPSTEAFF. The CDR3 nucleotides are TGTGCCAGCAGTCCTAGACCGTCCACTGAAGCTTTCTTT.

V is TRBV20-1 and J is TRBJ1-5; no clear D gene. The CDR3 spans 12 residues. Germline CDR1 is DFQATT and CDR2 is SNEGSKA (reference sequence). The V gene lost 2 bases and the J gene lost 7 bases, with 9 bases spanning the gap. The CDR3: CSARFSGQPQHF. The CDR3 nucleotides are TGCAGTGCTAGATTCTCGGGGCAGCCCCAGCATTTT.

In its sample, this clonotype was seen once. The CDR3 reads CASSYRGIADYGYTF. The CDR3, as DNA: TGTGCCAGCAGTTACCGCGGGATCGCAGACTATGGCTACACCTTC. The chain joins TRBV6-5 to TRBJ1-2; D is unclear. The length of the CDR3 is 15 residues. Between the trimmed V and J ends, which lost 2 bases and 3 bases, there was a span of 13 bases. Germline V gene sequence: CDR1 MNHEY, CDR2 SVGAGI.

The genes are TRBV20-1 and TRBJ1-3; a possible D gene is TRBD1 (5 bases). The CDR3 has 16 amino acids. Between the trimmed V and J ends, which lost 5 bases and 0 bases, there was a span of 17 bases. Per the germline V gene, CDR1 is DFQATT and CDR2 is SNEGSKA (reference sequence). CDR3 loop: CSAPAGGPISGNTIYF. The CDR3 nucleotides read TGCAGTGCTCCAGCTGGGGGACCGATCTCTGGAAACACCATATATTTT.

This clonotype was recorded once. The J gene is TRBJ1-5, the V gene TRBV11-2; no reliable D call. Germline-derived CDR1 and CDR2 are SGHAT and FQNNGV. The CDR3 loop spans 15 amino acids. V gave up 5 bases and J gave up 1 base, with 12 bases separating them. The CDR3 region has the DNA TGTGCCAGCAGCCGCGGTGGCCAGAGCAATCAGCCCCAGCATTTT. Protein product: CASSRGGQSNQPQHF.

The rearrangement joins TRBV21-1 to TRBJ2-7; TRBD2, the table's D call, lacks a check against the DNA. TRBV21-1 represents a pseudogene. There are 17 residues in the CDR3. CDR3 nucleotide sequence: TGTGCCAGCAGCAAATGCTTGGTTCGACTAGCGGGAGACGAGCAGTACTTC. This translates into CASSKCLVRLAGDEQYF.

The chain's CDR3 is CASSPRGQGYNEQFF. CDR3 nucleotides: TGCGCCAGCAGCCCCCGGGGACAGGGATACAATGAGCAGTTCTTC. This chain joins TRBV5-1 and TRBJ2-1; 9 bases match TRBD1. CDR1 is SGHRS, CDR2 YFSETQ, per germline. V shed 4 bases, J shed 4 bases, and the junction held 6 bases outside the gene matches. The CDR3 is made up of 15 amino acids.

V gene TRBV2 combines with J gene TRBJ2-1; D possibly matches TRBD1 or TRBD2 (5 bases each). CDR3 length: 15 residues. The V end was cut by 8 bases, the J end by 4 bases, with 18 bases between. Per germline, CDR1 SNHLY and CDR2 FYNNEI. The CDR3 nucleotides are TGTGCCAGCGGGGAGAGGACACGGGCTTACAATGAGCAGTTCTTC. Translated, it gives CASGERTRAYNEQFF.

V and J are TRBV11-2 and TRBJ2-5; 9 nucleotides match TRBD2. The CDR3 sequence is 15 residues long. Germline V gene data show CDR1 as SGHAT and CDR2 as FQNNGV. V was clipped by 4 bases and J by 7 bases; unmatched bases: 10. The CDR3 region is CASSYSAGGRGTQYF. The CDR3 coding sequence is TGTGCCAGCAGCTACTCTGCGGGGGGGCGCGGGACCCAGTACTTC.

A few counts support this clonotype. The chain combines TRBV7-2 with TRBJ1-1, with D hard to call. Between the trimmed V and J ends, which lost 2 bases and 0 bases, there was a span of 7 bases. Germline V lookup: CDR1 SGHTA, CDR2 FQGNSA. The CDR3 spans 14 residues. The CDR3 sequence: CASSLMVLNTEAFF. CDR3 nucleotides: TGTGCCAGCAGCTTAATGGTGCTGAACACTGAAGCTTTCTTT.

The chain is built from TRBV28 and TRBJ1-6, with 10 nucleotides matching TRBD1. V dropped 9 bases and J dropped 7; count of bases not matched to a gene: 6. Germline lookup yields CDR1 MDHEN and CDR2 SYDVKM. This CDR3 spans 14 amino acids. CDR3 amino acids: CASRKTGGNSPLHF. CDR3 DNA: TGTGCCAGTAGAAAGACAGGGGGCAATTCACCCCTCCACTTT.

This sequence joins TRBV6-5 and TRBJ1-6; D might be TRBD1 (5 bases). V was trimmed by 2 bases and J by 9 bases, leaving 23 bases between them. Germline CDR1 MNHEY, CDR2 SVGAGI. CDR3 length: 18 residues. CDR3 amino acids: CASSYPDYLRVRISPLHF. The CDR3, as DNA: TGTGCCAGCAGTTACCCGGATTACCTCAGGGTTCGGATTTCACCCCTCCACTTT.